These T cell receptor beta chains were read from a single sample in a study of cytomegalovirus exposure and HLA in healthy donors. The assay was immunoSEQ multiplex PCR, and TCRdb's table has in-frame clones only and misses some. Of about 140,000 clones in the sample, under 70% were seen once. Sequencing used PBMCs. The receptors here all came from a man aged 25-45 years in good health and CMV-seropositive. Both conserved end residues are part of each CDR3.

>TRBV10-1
CASSGSVRAYEQYF
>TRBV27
CASSGLASEQYF
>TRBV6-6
CASSYLGTGAYEQYF
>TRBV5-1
CASSPPGGPPNTEAFF
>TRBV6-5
CASREGYGYTF
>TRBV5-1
CASRHGQVFYEQYF
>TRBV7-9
CASSNRGGANEKLFF
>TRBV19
CASSWGLAGSVYEQFF
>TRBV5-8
CASSLGASGFYEQYF
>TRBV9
CASSVGGSGTDTQYF
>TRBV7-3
CASSLVSGIWYEQFF
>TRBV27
CASSLGAPSTDTQYF
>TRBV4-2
CASSQGPGVDYEQYF
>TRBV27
CATGRGNQPQHF
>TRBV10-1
CASSESPGQGFYEQYF
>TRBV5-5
CASSPAISGGQETQYF
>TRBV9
CASSVVPQGPDTQYF
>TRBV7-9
CASSPPLRAGGNNEQFF
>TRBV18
CASSQSDTEAFF
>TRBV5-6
CASSKGQGADGYTF
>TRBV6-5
CASSYSSRVVYEQYF
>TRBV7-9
CASSLFSQIANYGYTF
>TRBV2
CASSEAQGRGNQPQHF
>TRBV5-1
CASAAHGTTYTDTQYF
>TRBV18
CASSPPGQGSHEQYF
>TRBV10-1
CASSDLAGSSYEQYF
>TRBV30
CASATFYEQYF
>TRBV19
CASISQEQGLNTEAFF
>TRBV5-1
CASSSPGTGIPSSYEQYF
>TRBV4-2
CASSQDLSGYEQYF
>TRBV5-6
CASSLPGSHTEAFF
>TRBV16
CASSQLQGADSNQPQHF
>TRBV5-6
CASSLVASGNRRREQYF
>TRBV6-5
CASSYSGDRAFF
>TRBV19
CASSIGLGLTDTQYF
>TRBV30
CAWSVGKWGYGGYTF
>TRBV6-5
CASTDRLQGLNVYTF
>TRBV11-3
CASSPGQGQTTYNEQFF
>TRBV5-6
CASSWEDREETQYF
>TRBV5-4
CASSQVQEWNTEAFF